Listed below are T cell receptor beta chains from one sample, sequenced in a study of Graves' ophthalmopathy and Graves' hyperthyroidism. One entry per CDR3 protein results from TCRdb running MiXCR on the multiplex PCR reads. The sample consists of 680,000 or so distinct CDR3 sequences, about 20% of them appearing once. Sample: peripheral blood. The receptors come from a woman under 30 with stable Graves' hyperthyroidism. Some clones in this sample may be carry-over from other donors' samples. Each CDR3 is given with its conserved first and last residue. The order of the fields is D gene, J gene, clone size, V gene, CDR3 DNA, CDR3 protein. A D gene is named only where the DNA matches it firmly. Size is omitted from some rows. Given values are once, few, many or a class for expanded clones.

>-|TRBJ1-1|few|TRBV2
TGTGCCAGCACCTCTTTTTCCAGAAACACTGAAGCTTTCTTT
CASTSFSRNTEAFF
>-|TRBJ2-2|-|TRBV12-3/TRBV12-4
TGTGCCAGCAACCCGGGGCCAGCCCCGGGCACCGGGGAGCTGTTTTTT
CASNPGPAPGTGELFF
>TRBD1|TRBJ2-6|-|TRBV11-2
TGTGCCAGCAGCTTGGACAGGCCCCTCGTAGGGGCCAACGTCCTGACTTTC
CASSLDRPLVGANVLTF
>-|TRBJ2-7|many|TRBV20-1
TGCAGTGCCGTTAGTCCCGATAACCGCTACGAGCAGTACTTC
CSAVSPDNRYEQYF
>-|TRBJ2-7|-|TRBV29-1
TGCAGCGGTGAGGGATGGGCAGGCTATAGCTCCTACGAGCAGTACTTC
CSGEGWAGYSSYEQYF
>-|TRBJ1-5|many|TRBV11-2
TGTGCCAGCAGCTTACCCGGACAGAATCAGCCCCAGCATTTT
CASSLPGQNQPQHF
>TRBD1|TRBJ2-7|-|TRBV6-1
TGTGCCAGCAGCAACCGGGACAGGGGGTCCGAGCAGTACTTC
CASSNRDRGSEQYF
>TRBD2|TRBJ2-7|many|TRBV12-3/TRBV12-4
TGTGCCAGCAGTTTGACCGGACTAGCGGGGGGCTACGAGCAGTACTTC
CASSLTGLAGGYEQYF
>-|TRBJ1-6|-|TRBV6-2/TRBV6-3
TGTGCCAGCCTAAGAAGACCAGGGCTAGGTCGGGCTTCACCCCTCCACTTT
CASLRRPGLGRASPLHF
>TRBD1|TRBJ2-5|few|TRBV7-2
TGTGCCAGCAGCCTTTTGGGACAGGGGGATGTGACCCAGTACTTC
CASSLLGQGDVTQYF
>-|TRBJ1-2|many|TRBV28
TGTGCCAGCAGAACTTCTCAGGGGAACTATGGCTACACCTTC
CASRTSQGNYGYTF
>TRBD2|TRBJ2-7|-|TRBV12-3/TRBV12-4
TGTGCCAGCAGGGACGGTACTAGCGGGGTCTCCTACGAGCAGTACTTC
CASRDGTSGVSYEQYF
>TRBD1|TRBJ2-7|-|TRBV3-1
TGTGCCAGCAGCCGGGCCCCCGGGACAGCATACGAGCAGTACTTC
CASSRAPGTAYEQYF
>-|TRBJ2-5|few|TRBV29-1
TGCAGCGTTGAAGGCGGCGGGGAGGTCGGAGAGACCCAGTACTTC
CSVEGGGEVGETQYF
>-|TRBJ2-2|-|TRBV27
TGTGCCAGCACCCTAAGGGGAATCGACACCGGGGAGCTGTTTTTT
CASTLRGIDTGELFF
>-|TRBJ1-2|-|TRBV18
TGTGCCAGCTCACCCCCAACAGGGAACTATGGCTACACCTTC
CASSPPTGNYGYTF
>-|TRBJ1-1|-|TRBV12-3/TRBV12-4
TGTGCCAGCAGCAATGTGTTCGGGAACACTGAAGCTTTCTTT
CASSNVFGNTEAFF
>TRBD1|TRBJ1-1|many|TRBV6-1
TGTGCCACCTCAGGGGGGTCCAACTCGGCTTTCTTT
CATSGGSNSAFF
>-|TRBJ1-5|many|TRBV20-1
TGCAGTGCTAGAGACGTCTTCGGCAATCAGCCCCAGCATTTT
CSARDVFGNQPQHF
>-|TRBJ2-6|many|TRBV20-1
TGCAGTGCTCATCTCGGACAGCAAGACTCTGGGGCCAACGTCCTGACTTTC
CSAHLGQQDSGANVLTF
>-|TRBJ1-3|-|TRBV12-3/TRBV12-4
TGTGCCAGCAGTTTCCAGGGGCATCGAAACACCATATATTTT
CASSFQGHRNTIYF
>-|TRBJ2-7|-|TRBV10-3
TGTGCCATCAGTGACCCGGGGACAACCCAGTTCTACGAGCAGTACTTC
CAISDPGTTQFYEQYF
>-|TRBJ1-5|many|TRBV19
TGTGCCAGTAGTATAACGGGACTCCTGAATCAGCCCCAGCATTTT
CASSITGLLNQPQHF
>-|TRBJ2-5|-|TRBV11-2
TGTGCCAGCAGTCGCGGAGGGGGGGCAGAGACCCAGTACTTC
CASSRGGGAETQYF
>-|TRBJ1-5|-|TRBV30
TGTGCCTGGAGTGTTAGCCAAAACAATCAGCCCCAGCATTTT
CAWSVSQNNQPQHF
>-|TRBJ1-5|many|TRBV7-6
TGTGCCAGCAGCCACGCGACCAATCAGCCCCAGCATTTT
CASSHATNQPQHF
>TRBD1|TRBJ1-2|many|TRBV29-1
TGCAGCGTTCCCCTAATGGTGACAGGGCCCTATGGCTACACCTTC
CSVPLMVTGPYGYTF
>-|TRBJ2-2|-|TRBV19
TGTGCCAGTATTACTAGGTCGAACACCGGGGAGCTGTTTTTT
CASITRSNTGELFF
>TRBD2|TRBJ2-7|-|TRBV9
TGTGCCAGCAATAGCGGGAGGGGCGACGAGCAGTACTTC
CASNSGRGDEQYF